The 9 T cell receptor beta chains below were found in one sample sequenced in a study of shared clonotypes between healthy human individuals. Sequencing used immunoSEQ multiplex PCR; TCRdb keeps in-frame clones, though not all of them. The sample records hundreds of thousands of clones, approximately 96% being singletons. The naive CD8 subset, CD45RO-negative cells positively selected for CCR7, excluded terminally differentiated effector memory CD45RA+ cells. The sequencing input was naive CD8+ T cells sorted from blood. The receptors originated from a woman younger than 45 in good health.

The V gene is TRBV7-9, the J gene TRBJ1-6; D is unclear. The CDR3 is 12 amino acids. V shed 1 base and J shed 17 bases, with 12 bases lying between them. Per the germline V gene, CDR1 is SEHNR and CDR2 is FQNEAQ (reference sequence). CDR3 nucleotide sequence: TGTGCCAGCAGCTTAGAGAACTCGGCGATCCACTTT. This encodes CASSLENSAIHF.

The chain carries TRBV9 and TRBJ2-3; 9 bases match TRBD2. This CDR3 is built from 17 residues. Trimming at V came to 0 bases and at J to 6 bases, leaving 11 bases not matched to a gene. CDR1 and CDR2 from the germline V gene are SGDLS and YYNGEE. The CDR3 coding sequence is TGTGCCAGCAGCGTAGCTGGCCTAGCGGGAATGGGTGATACGCAGTATTTT. Translating gives CASSVAGLAGMGDTQYF.

The V and J genes are TRBV5-5 and TRBJ2-7; D is perhaps TRBD1 (5 bases). V was clipped by 1 base and J by 3 bases, with 8 bases between them. The CDR3 spans 13 residues. Per the germline V gene, CDR1 is SGHKS and CDR2 is YYEKEE (reference sequence). The CDR3 DNA reads TGTGCCAGCAGCTTGTCCAGGGACTACGAGCAGTACTTC. It yields the protein CASSLSRDYEQYF.

The chain joins TRBV7-9 to TRBJ2-1, with D unclear. V was cut by 8 bases and J by 5 bases, with 7 bases left in between. The germline V gene encodes CDR1 SEHNR and CDR2 FQNEAQ (reference sequence). The CDR3 runs 11 residues. This CDR3 reads CASVNDNEQFF. For the CDR3, the DNA is TGTGCCAGCGTGAACGACAATGAGCAGTTCTTC.

V usage is TRBV28 and J usage is TRBJ1-1; 7 bases align to TRBD1. Losses at the gene ends were 5 bases for V and 0 bases for J; bases not matched to a gene: 3. The CDR3 totals 14 residues. Germline loops: CDR1 MDHEN, CDR2 SYDVKM. The DNA for the CDR3 is TGTGCCAGCAGTACCACAGGGGTGAACACTGAAGCTTTCTTT. Translated, it gives CASSTTGVNTEAFF.

V is TRBV13 and J is TRBJ1-2, with 8 bases aligning to TRBD1. CDR3 size: 15 residues. The ends lost 5 bases at V and 0 bases at J; junction bases unmatched: 5. Germline V gene sequence: CDR1 PRHDT, CDR2 FYEKMQ (reference sequence). The CDR3 spells CASSAGQGPNYGYTF. CDR3 in DNA: TGTGCCAGCAGCGCCGGACAGGGCCCTAACTATGGCTACACCTTC.

The chain couples TRBV5-8 to TRBJ1-3; D is uncertain. The CDR3 runs 11 residues. Germline V gene lookup returns CDR1 SGHTS and CDR2 YDEGEE. With 4 bases removed from V and 3 bases from J, the gap between germline ends came to 2 bases. CDR3 region: CASSSGNTIYF. CDR3 in DNA: TGTGCCAGCAGCAGTGGAAACACCATATATTTT.

The chain combines TRBV27 with TRBJ2-1; D assignment may be TRBD1 or TRBD2 (5 bases each). The germline V gene encodes CDR1 MNHEY and CDR2 SMNVEV (reference sequence). The CDR3 has 15 amino acids. V gave up 4 bases and J gave up 2 bases, with 12 bases separating them. CDR3 nucleotides: TGTGCCAGCAGTTACGGGACGGATACCTACAATGAGCAGTTCTTC. It encodes CASSYGTDTYNEQFF.

A single count supports this clone. The chain couples TRBV19 to TRBJ2-1, with D possibly matching TRBD2 (5 bases). CDR1 LNHDA and CDR2 SQIVND come from the germline V gene (reference sequence). Trimming pared 5 bases from V and 7 bases from J, leaving 15 bases between. This CDR3 spans 14 amino acids. CDR3 loop: CASSYRDFWNEQFF. CDR3 DNA: TGTGCCAGTAGTTATCGGGATTTCTGGAATGAGCAGTTCTTC.